These 19 T cell receptor beta chains originate from one sample sequenced in a study of human T cells and chemical hapten exposure (dated by TCRdb to the early 2020s). The library was generated by 5' RACE. The sequencer listed for this sample is Illumina MiSeq. Using fastp at Q25 and MiXCR, TCRdb reprocessed the public reads and kept productive beta chains. Every entry covers one CDR3 protein and lists the most common genes and DNA from its rows. This sample comprises some 150,000 distinct CDR3 sequences, roughly 4% of them detected only once. More than 1.2% of the sample is taken by the ten largest. Total RNA was extracted from unfractionated whole blood that had been collected in Tempus Blood RNA tubes. These receptors were collected from a female donor in good health.

This clonotype occurred a few times. The rearrangement joins TRBV12-3 or TRBV12-4 to TRBJ1-2; the D gene is possibly TRBD1 (5 bases). The CDR3 runs to 13 residues. Trimming stripped 6 bases from V and 1 base from J, with 9 bases between. In DNA, the CDR3 is TGTGCCAGCAGGGGGGTTGGTAACTATGGCTACACCTTC. It codes for CASRGVGNYGYTF.

This clonotype was counted at least ten times. This chain links TRBV5-1 with TRBJ1-5, with D possibly matching TRBD1 (6 bases). V lost 3 bases to trimming and J lost 7 bases, with 14 bases between them. The CDR3 is 14 residues long. CDR1 is SGHRS, CDR2 YFSETQ, per germline. The CDR3 sequence is CASSSDGGDQPQHF. CDR3 in DNA: TGCGCCAGCAGCTCGGATGGGGGCGACCAGCCCCAGCATTTT.

This clonotype was counted between two and nine times. The chain has TRBV3-1 and TRBJ2-1; D unresolved. Trimming pared 4 bases from V and 0 bases from J, leaving 10 bases between. This CDR3 contains 15 residues. Germline CDR1 and CDR2: LGHDT and YNNKEL (reference sequence). The CDR3 nucleotides are TGTGCCAGCAGCCCCGACCTGAGCTCCTACAATGAGCAGTTCTTC. Its translation: CASSPDLSSYNEQFF.

This clonotype was detected many times. The V and J genes are TRBV6-1 and TRBJ2-1; D is uncertain. CDR1 and CDR2 (germline): MNHNS, SASEGT. V lost 7 bases to trimming and J lost 2 bases, with 6 bases between them. The CDR3 has 12 amino acids. The CDR3 nucleotides read TGTGCCAGCAAGATACCCTACAATGAGCAGTTCTTC. Protein: CASKIPYNEQFF.

This clonotype occurred a few times. This chain joins TRBV5-1 and TRBJ1-6, with unresolved D. V lost 0 bases and J 7 bases, leaving 5 bases between the germline ends. The CDR3 spans 13 residues. Germline V gives CDR1 SGHRS, CDR2 YFSETQ. The CDR3 here is CASSLAENSPLHF. CDR3 coding DNA: TGCGCCAGCAGCTTGGCAGAAAATTCACCCCTCCACTTT.

This clonotype was observed many times. The chain uses TRBV18 and TRBJ2-1; 10 positions agree with TRBD2. Germline V gene lookup returns CDR1 KGHSH and CDR2 LQKENI. V shed 3 bases, J shed 5 bases, and the junction held 7 bases outside the gene matches. The CDR3 extends over 16 amino acids. The CDR3 region is CASSPNLAGANNEQFF. CDR3 coding DNA: TGTGCCAGCTCACCTAATCTAGCGGGGGCTAACAATGAGCAGTTCTTC.

The chain joins TRBV3-1 to TRBJ1-2; D remains unclear. Trimming removed 1 base from V and 3 bases from J, with 15 bases in between. Germline CDR1 and CDR2: LGHDT and YNNKEL (reference sequence). The CDR3 is 16 amino acids. The CDR3 DNA reads as TGTGCCAGCAGCCAAGGTCCGGGGTACCTGGACTATGGCTACACCTTC. Translation: CASSQGPGYLDYGYTF.

The sample holds many counts of this clonotype. The rearrangement links TRBV29-1 to TRBJ2-3; 15 positions match TRBD2. V shed 6 bases and J 2 bases; nucleotides not matched to a gene: 3. The CDR3 loop spans 15 amino acids. Germline CDR1 SQVTM, CDR2 ANQGSEA. In DNA form, the CDR3 reads TGCAGCGTCGGGACTAGCGGGGGGACCACAGATACGCAGTATTTT. It codes for CSVGTSGGTTDTQYF.

This clonotype came up many times. The chain combines TRBV7-2 with TRBJ2-3; maybe TRBD1 (6 bases). Trimming cost V 5 bases and J 0 bases, with 12 bases left between them. The length of the CDR3 is 15 residues. Germline V gene sequence: CDR1 SGHTA, CDR2 FQGNSA. The CDR3 bases are TGTGCCAGCAGCCGCAGGGGTGCTAGCACAGATACGCAGTATTTT. It is translated as CASSRRGASTDTQYF.

This clonotype was recorded many times. The V call is TRBV27, the J call TRBJ1-5; 10 positions agree with TRBD1. Germline CDR1 MNHEY, CDR2 SMNVEV (reference sequence). CDR3 size: 16 residues. Trimming at V came to 5 bases and at J to 6 bases, leaving 10 bases not matched to a gene. The CDR3 coding sequence is TGTGCCAGCAGTAATACCGGGACAGGGGTTCCTCAGCCCCAGCATTTT. The encoded protein is CASSNTGTGVPQPQHF.

This clonotype is a singleton in its sample. A much larger clone differs from this one at a single base, so this may be a read error. V usage is TRBV5-1 and J usage is TRBJ1-6; TRBD1 is a possible D gene (6 bases). Trimming cost V 0 bases and J 11 bases, with 15 bases left between them. This CDR3 spans 15 amino acids. The germline gives CDR1 SGHRS, CDR2 YFSETQ. CDR3 sequence reads: CASSLVQGQGAPLHF. The CDR3 region has the DNA TGCGCCAGCAGCTTGGTTCAGGGGCAGGGTGCACCCCTCCACTTT.

In this sample, this clonotype turned up many times. This sequence joins TRBV7-2 and TRBJ1-5; D uncertain. Germline V gene data show CDR1 as SGHTA and CDR2 as FQGNSA. The CDR3 has 13 residues. V was cut by 3 bases and J by 7 bases, with 10 bases left in between. In nucleotides, the CDR3 is TGTGCCAGCAGCTTTGGCCTACCCCAGCCCCAGCATTTT. Translating gives CASSFGLPQPQHF.

This clonotype was observed at least ten times. The chain combines TRBV7-8 with TRBJ1-4; no firm D call. The V gene's germline CDR1 is SGHVS and CDR2 FQNEAQ. V lost 4 bases and J lost 1, with 13 bases in between. CDR3 length: 16 amino acids. The CDR3: CASSYGDGRTNEKLFF. In DNA, the CDR3 is TGTGCCAGCAGCTACGGTGACGGCCGAACTAATGAAAAACTGTTTTTT.

There are many counts of this clonotype. The chain joins TRBV29-1 to TRBJ2-6; D not resolved. The germline CDR1 and CDR2 sequences are SQVTM and ANQGSEA. Trimming cost V 4 bases and J 0 bases, with 10 bases left between them. CDR3 size: 15 residues. In DNA form, the CDR3 reads TGCAGCGTTGGGGCAGTTAACTCTGGGGCCAACGTCCTGACTTTC. Amino acid sequence: CSVGAVNSGANVLTF.

As for this clonotype: This may come from a read error, since a much larger clone is one base off. The rearrangement joins TRBV29-1 to TRBJ1-6, with TRBD1 matching 7 bases. The junction had 2 bases not matched to a gene; V was cut back by 7 bases and J by 8 bases. This CDR3 comprises 11 residues. Germline V gene sequence: CDR1 SQVTM, CDR2 ANQGSEA. CDR3 bases: TGCAGCGGAGACAGGGATTCACCCCTCCACTTT. The encoded protein is CSGDRDSPLHF. Supplemented by reference TRBV29-1 and TRBJ1-6, the full variable domain reads SAVISQKPSRDICQRGTSLTIQCQVDSQVTMMFWYRQQPGQSLTLIATANQGSEATYESGFVIDKFPISRPNLTFSTLTVSNMSPEDSSIYLCSGDRDSPLHFGNGTRLTVT.

This clonotype was counted at least ten times. This rearrangement joins TRBV20-1 to TRBJ2-1; D may be TRBD1 or TRBD2 (6 bases each). Germline values: CDR1 DFQATT, CDR2 SNEGSKA (reference sequence). Between the trimmed V and J ends, which lost 3 bases and 5 bases, there was a span of 14 bases. The length of the CDR3 is 14 residues. The CDR3 reads CSASGTGADNEQFF. In DNA, the CDR3 is TGCAGTGCTAGTGGGACGGGGGCCGACAATGAGCAGTTCTTC.

The chain links TRBV29-1 to TRBJ1-1; D perhaps matches TRBD1 (5 bases). The CDR3 contains 14 residues. Trimming stripped 4 bases from V and 4 bases from J, with 16 bases between. Germline values: CDR1 SQVTM, CDR2 ANQGSEA. CDR3 loop: CSVVFAGLVTEAFF. The CDR3, as DNA: TGCAGCGTTGTGTTCGCGGGGCTCGTCACTGAAGCTTTCTTT.

The gene calls are TRBV6-6 and TRBJ1-1; 8 nucleotides line up with TRBD1. Trimming cost V 4 bases and J 5 bases; bases outside gene matches: 15. The CDR3 extends over 17 amino acids. CDR1 MNHNY and CDR2 SVGAGI come from the germline V gene (reference sequence). CDR3: CASSSRDRPPSGTEAFF. Written as DNA, the CDR3 is TGTGCCAGCAGTTCCCGGGACAGGCCTCCTAGTGGGACTGAAGCTTTCTTT.

This clonotype was detected many times. The genes are TRBV4-3 and TRBJ2-3, with a tentative D call TRBD1 (6 bases). The CDR3 is 17 amino acids. Germline CDR1 and CDR2: LGHNA and YSLEER. Trimming stripped 1 base from V and 0 bases from J, with 14 bases between. Here the CDR3 reads CASSQALGQGSTDTQYF. The CDR3 DNA is TGCGCCAGCAGCCAAGCACTTGGGCAGGGGAGCACAGATACGCAGTATTTT.